These T cell receptor beta chains were read from a single sample in a study of shared clonotypes between healthy human individuals. Measured with immunoSEQ multiplex PCR; TCRdb has only the in-frame clones, and not every one. The repertoire holds about 1.4 million clones, with more than 95% as singletons. The sample comprised naive CD4+ T cells sorted from blood. These receptors all come from a man aged 25-40 years in good health. The CDR3 runs from the conserved cysteine through the conserved F or W. Fields, in order: D gene, clone size, V gene, J gene, CDR3 protein, CDR3 DNA. The D gene is left open where the match is weak. Only part of the rows carry a size: once, few, many, or a class if the clone is expanded.

>.|.|TRBV30|TRBJ2-1
CAWTHLSRGSSYNEQFF
TGTGCCTGGACCCACCTTAGCAGAGGGAGCTCCTACAATGAGCAGTTCTTC
>.|.|TRBV27|TRBJ2-2
CASSQRVTGELFF
TGTGCCAGCAGTCAAAGGGTGACCGGGGAGCTGTTTTTT
>.|.|TRBV7-2|TRBJ2-3
CASSLGTGSDTQYF
TGTGCCAGCAGCTTAGGGACGGGTTCAGATACGCAGTATTTT
>TRBD2|.|TRBV29-1|TRBJ2-7
CSVSGGSSYEQYF
TGCAGCGTCTCTGGCGGGAGCTCCTACGAGCAGTACTTC
>.|.|TRBV6-1|TRBJ1-3
CASSEIWQGVSGNTIYF
TGTGCCAGCAGTGAAATATGGCAGGGAGTGAGTGGAAACACCATATATTTT
>TRBD2|.|TRBV19|TRBJ2-5
CASSMGRAGGGQETQYF
TGTGCCAGTAGTATGGGGAGAGCGGGAGGGGGCCAAGAGACCCAGTACTTC
>TRBD1|.|TRBV7-6|TRBJ2-6
CASSPPQGARGANVLTF
TGTGCCAGCAGCCCGCCACAGGGGGCGCGTGGGGCCAACGTCCTGACTTTC
>TRBD2|.|TRBV4-3|TRBJ2-5
CASSQQLAGGLETQYF
TGCGCCAGCAGCCAACAACTAGCGGGAGGGTTGGAGACCCAGTACTTC
>.|.|TRBV11-2|TRBJ1-1
CASSLRTPDTEAFF
TGTGCCAGCAGCTTAAGGACACCTGACACTGAAGCTTTCTTT
>.|.|TRBV5-4|TRBJ2-3
CASSLELGSTDTQYF
TGTGCCAGCAGCTTAGAATTGGGGAGCACAGATACGCAGTATTTT
>.|few|TRBV9|TRBJ1-5
CASSARGLSNQPQHF
TGTGCCAGCAGCGCCCGGGGTTTGAGCAATCAGCCCCAGCATTTT